Given below is one T cell receptor beta chain in context. Its antigen specificity is not known. No per-base quality is available; no much larger clone lies one base away. Library method: the immunoSEQ multiplex PCR assay. The study's own analysis went as follows. To diagnose cytomegalovirus status from the catalog of TCR beta chain sequences, a statistical classification framework was built. The source is immuneACCESS, and TCRdb retained only in-frame sequences with V and J called. Part of the clones is not carried over; for the studies checked, unresolved V genes explain less than half of this, and the remainder is unexplained. V, J and clone size are those of that table, while D and trimming were read from the DNA. The table for this sample lists around 130,000 clones; around nine tenths of them were counted only once. The ten largest clones capture 1.4% to 1.5% of the sample. The donors were included in the validation cohort of some 120 subjects, a group kept apart from the approximately 700-subject first cohort.

This record belongs to a study of cytomegalovirus exposure and HLA in healthy donors (dated by TCRdb to about 2017). With respect to the entire study: A later analysis indicated that the 130 or so validation repertoires were generated on the platform also employed for the 666 repertoires of the first cohort. The study was designed to test whether signatures of past pathogen exposure could be identified by cataloging public T cell receptors. Besides the first cohort of roughly 660 subjects, a separate validation cohort made up of over a hundred different subjects was used. High-throughput TCR immunosequencing, statistical association of individual TCRs with disease status, and machine learning were combined to predict cytomegalovirus infection status.

Overall results and qualifications from the work: Of the cluster scores, 85% to 95% were above 0 in a later analysis, which found that TCRs clustered in the first cohort also tended to co-occur in the 95 to 150 validation repertoires. Most TCR sequences were seen in very few donors, while some public TCRs were found in many individuals. In vitro tests confirmed that a few of the cytomegalovirus-associated TCR beta chains recognize cytomegalovirus antigens. In both the original and validation cohorts, the classifier was reported to diagnose cytomegalovirus status with high specificity and sensitivity. The authors suggested that the approach could potentially be extended to other disease states and immunological phenotypes. All 110 or so repertoires were used to score co-occurrence in the validation cohort in a later analysis, because that analysis had no HLA typing for the cohort. In the study, approximately 150 TCR beta chains were listed as associated with cytomegalovirus.

This clonotype was sampled from a young man in good health and CMV-seronegative. The sample taken for sequencing was PBMCs.

The nucleotide sequence reads TGTGCCAGCAGCTTTCAAGGGGACACTGAAGCTTTCTTT. This sequence encodes CASSFQGDTEAFF. The rearranged chain carries TRBV11-2 and TRBJ1-1; the D gene is perhaps TRBD1, on 5 matching bases. From cysteine to phenylalanine, the CDR3 is 13 amino acids long. Only the CDR3 DNA is retained, 39 bases long and in frame from the first base. At the junction V is shortened by 3 bases and J by 3 bases, with 8 bases in between. Taken from the germline V gene, the CDR1 and CDR2 loops are SGHAT and FQNNGV.